This T cell receptor beta chain was profiled in a study of cytomegalovirus exposure and HLA in healthy donors. The study, taken as a whole, reports: Accurate predictions that matched the HLA-A and HLA-B alleles of most subjects were reportedly made from TCR beta sequences. Association with HLA alleles at 0.05 false discovery rate was found for 15,000 to 20,000 TCR beta sequences in a later analysis. Researchers had no immune exposure information except CMV serostatus available. The study flagged about 150 TCR beta chains as cytomegalovirus-associated.

Concerning this clone itself: No antigen is known for it.

With 60 Vbeta and 13 Jbeta primers, the PCR was carried out. Here immunoSEQ multiplex PCR was the method, and the copy in TCRdb shows in-frame clones only, minus some. The data contain roughly 120,000 clones, over 70% of them seen just once; the ten biggest clones take up around a tenth. This TCR was recovered from a woman in her forties or fifties in good health and CMV-seropositive. What was sequenced was PBMCs.

CDR3 sequence reads: CASSSLEMNTEAFF. Here the CDR3 DNA reads TGTGCCAGCAGCTCGCTCGAGATGAACACTGAAGCTTTCTTT. The gene calls are TRBV11-2 and TRBJ1-1; D remains ambiguous. Trimming removed 4 bases from V and 0 bases from J, with 9 bases in between. The CDR3 spans 14 residues. CDR1 is SGHAT, CDR2 FQNNGV, per germline.